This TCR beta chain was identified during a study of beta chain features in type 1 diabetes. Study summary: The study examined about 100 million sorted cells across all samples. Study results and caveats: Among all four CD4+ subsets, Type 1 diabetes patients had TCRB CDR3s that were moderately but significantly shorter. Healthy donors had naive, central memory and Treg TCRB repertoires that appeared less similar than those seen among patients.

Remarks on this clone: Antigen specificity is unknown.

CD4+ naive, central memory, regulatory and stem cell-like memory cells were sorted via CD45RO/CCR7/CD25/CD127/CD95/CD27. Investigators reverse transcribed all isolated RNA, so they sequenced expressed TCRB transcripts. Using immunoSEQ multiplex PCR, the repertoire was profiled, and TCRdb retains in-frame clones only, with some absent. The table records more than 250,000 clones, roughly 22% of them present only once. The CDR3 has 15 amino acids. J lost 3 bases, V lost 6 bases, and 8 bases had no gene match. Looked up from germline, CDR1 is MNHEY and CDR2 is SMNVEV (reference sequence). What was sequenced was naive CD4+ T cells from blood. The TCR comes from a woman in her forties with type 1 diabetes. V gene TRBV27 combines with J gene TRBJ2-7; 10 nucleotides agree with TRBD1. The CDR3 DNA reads TGTGCCAGCAGGCGAGGGGGACAGGGGAACTACGAGCAGTACTTC. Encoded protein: CASRRGGQGNYEQYF.